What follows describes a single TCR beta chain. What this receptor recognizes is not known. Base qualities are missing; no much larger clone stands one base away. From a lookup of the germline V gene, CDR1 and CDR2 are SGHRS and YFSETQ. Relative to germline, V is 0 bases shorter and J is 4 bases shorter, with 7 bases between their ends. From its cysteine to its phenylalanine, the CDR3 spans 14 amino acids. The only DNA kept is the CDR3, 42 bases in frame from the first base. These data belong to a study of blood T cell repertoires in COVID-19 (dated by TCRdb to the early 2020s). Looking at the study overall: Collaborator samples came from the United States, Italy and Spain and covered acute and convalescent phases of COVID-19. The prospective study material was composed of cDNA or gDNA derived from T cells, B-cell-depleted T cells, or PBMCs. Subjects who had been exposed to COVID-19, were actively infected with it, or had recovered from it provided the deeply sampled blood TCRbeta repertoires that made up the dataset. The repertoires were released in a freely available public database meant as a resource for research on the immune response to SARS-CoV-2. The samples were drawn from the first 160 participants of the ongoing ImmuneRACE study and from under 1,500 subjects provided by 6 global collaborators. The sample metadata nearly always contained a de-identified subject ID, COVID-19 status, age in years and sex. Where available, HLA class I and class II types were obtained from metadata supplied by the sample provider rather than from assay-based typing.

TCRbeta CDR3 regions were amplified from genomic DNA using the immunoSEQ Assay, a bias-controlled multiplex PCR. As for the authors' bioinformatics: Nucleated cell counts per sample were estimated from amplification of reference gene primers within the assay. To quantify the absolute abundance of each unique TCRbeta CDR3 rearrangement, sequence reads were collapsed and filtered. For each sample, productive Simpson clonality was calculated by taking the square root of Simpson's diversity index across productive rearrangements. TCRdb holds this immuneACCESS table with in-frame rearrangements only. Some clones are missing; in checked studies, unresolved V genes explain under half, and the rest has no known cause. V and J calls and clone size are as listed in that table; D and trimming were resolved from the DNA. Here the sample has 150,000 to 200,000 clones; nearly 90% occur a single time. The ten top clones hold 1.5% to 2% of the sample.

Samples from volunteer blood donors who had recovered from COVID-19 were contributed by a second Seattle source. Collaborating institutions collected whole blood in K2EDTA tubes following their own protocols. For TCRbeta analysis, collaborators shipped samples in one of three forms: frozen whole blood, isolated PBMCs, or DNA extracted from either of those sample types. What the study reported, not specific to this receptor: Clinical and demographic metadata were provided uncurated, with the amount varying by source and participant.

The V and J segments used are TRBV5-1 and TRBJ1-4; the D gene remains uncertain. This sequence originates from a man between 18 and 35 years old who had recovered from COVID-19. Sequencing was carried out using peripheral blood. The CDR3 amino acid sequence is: CASSLGSSNEKLFF. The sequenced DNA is TGCGCCAGCAGCTTGGGGTCGAGTAATGAAAAACTGTTTTTT.